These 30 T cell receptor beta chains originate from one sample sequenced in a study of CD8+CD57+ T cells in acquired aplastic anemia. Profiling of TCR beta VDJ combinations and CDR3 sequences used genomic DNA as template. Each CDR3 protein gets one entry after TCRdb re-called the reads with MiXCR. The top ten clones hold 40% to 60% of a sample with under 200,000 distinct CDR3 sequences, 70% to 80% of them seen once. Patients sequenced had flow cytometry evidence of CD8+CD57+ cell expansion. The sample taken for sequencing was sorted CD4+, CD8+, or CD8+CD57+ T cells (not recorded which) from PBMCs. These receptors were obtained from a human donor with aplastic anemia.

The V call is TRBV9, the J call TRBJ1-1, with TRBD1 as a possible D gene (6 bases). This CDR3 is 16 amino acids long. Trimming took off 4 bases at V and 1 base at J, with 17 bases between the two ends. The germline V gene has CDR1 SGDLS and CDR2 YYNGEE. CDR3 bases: TGTGCCAGCAGCACCGGGGGGGCAGGACGGAACACTGAAGCTTTCTTT. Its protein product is CASSTGGAGRNTEAFF.

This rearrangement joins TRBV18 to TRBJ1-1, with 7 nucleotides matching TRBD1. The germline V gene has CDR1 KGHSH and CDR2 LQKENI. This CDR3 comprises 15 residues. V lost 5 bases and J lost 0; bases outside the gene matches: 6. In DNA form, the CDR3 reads TGTGCCAGCTCAAATAAACAGGGGATGAACACTGAAGCTTTCTTT. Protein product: CASSNKQGMNTEAFF.

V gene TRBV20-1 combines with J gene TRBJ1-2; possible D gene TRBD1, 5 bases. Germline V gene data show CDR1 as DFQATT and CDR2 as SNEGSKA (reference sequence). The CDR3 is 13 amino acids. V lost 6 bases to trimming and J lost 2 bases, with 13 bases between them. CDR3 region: CSAPRQRNYGYTF. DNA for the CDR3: TGCAGTGCACCTCGACAGCGGAACTATGGCTACACCTTC.

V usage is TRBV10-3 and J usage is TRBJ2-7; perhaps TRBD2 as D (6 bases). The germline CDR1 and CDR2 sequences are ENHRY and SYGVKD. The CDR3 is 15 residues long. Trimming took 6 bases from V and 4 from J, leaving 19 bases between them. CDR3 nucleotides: TGTGCCATCAGCGTTGGGACTCTTTTACCTTACGAGCAGTACTTC. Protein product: CAISVGTLLPYEQYF.

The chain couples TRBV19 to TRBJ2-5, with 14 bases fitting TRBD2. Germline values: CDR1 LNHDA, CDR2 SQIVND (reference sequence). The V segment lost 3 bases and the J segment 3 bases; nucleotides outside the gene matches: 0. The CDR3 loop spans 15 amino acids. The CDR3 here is CASSMGLAGEETQYF. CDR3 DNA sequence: TGTGCCAGTAGTATGGGACTAGCGGGGGAAGAGACCCAGTACTTC.

The CDR3 reads CASSLGPTRETQYF. CDR3 DNA sequence: TGTGCCAGCAGCTTGGGCCCTACCCGAGAGACCCAGTACTTC. This sequence joins TRBV5-5 and TRBJ2-5; D gene uncertain. V dropped 0 bases and J dropped 4 bases, with 10 bases sitting between them. The germline CDR1 and CDR2 sequences are SGHKS and YYEKEE (reference sequence). The CDR3 runs 14 residues.

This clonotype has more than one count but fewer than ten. Written as DNA, the CDR3 is TGCAGCGTTGTGCAGACAGCGCCTATGAACACTGAAGCTTTCTTT. This codes for CSVVQTAPMNTEAFF. The chain combines TRBV29-1 with TRBJ1-1, with a possible D match to TRBD1 (5 bases). The CDR3 has 15 residues. CDR1 is SQVTM and CDR2 is ANQGSEA in the germline V gene. V was cut by 4 bases and J by 0 bases, with 15 bases left in between. Complete variable domain (other parts from reference TRBV29-1 and TRBJ1-1): SAVISQKPSRDICQRGTSLTIQCQVDSQVTMMFWYRQQPGQSLTLIATANQGSEATYESGFVIDKFPISRPNLTFSTLTVSNMSPEDSSIYLCSVVQTAPMNTEAFFGQGTRLTVV.

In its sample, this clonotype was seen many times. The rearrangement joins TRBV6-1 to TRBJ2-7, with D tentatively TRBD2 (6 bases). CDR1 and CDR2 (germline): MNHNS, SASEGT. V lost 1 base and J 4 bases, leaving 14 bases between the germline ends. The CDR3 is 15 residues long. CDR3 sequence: CASSEGGGSPYEQYV. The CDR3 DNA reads TGTGCCAGCAGTGAAGGGGGAGGCAGCCCATACGAGCAGTACGTC.

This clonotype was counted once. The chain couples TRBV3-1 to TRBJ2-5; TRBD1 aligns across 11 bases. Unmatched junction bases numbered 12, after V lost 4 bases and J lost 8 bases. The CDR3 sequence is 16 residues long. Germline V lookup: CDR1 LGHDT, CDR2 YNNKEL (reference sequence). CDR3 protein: CASSLSGQGARSTQYF. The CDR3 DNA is TGTGCCAGCAGCCTGTCTGGACAGGGGGCGCGGTCAACCCAGTACTTC.

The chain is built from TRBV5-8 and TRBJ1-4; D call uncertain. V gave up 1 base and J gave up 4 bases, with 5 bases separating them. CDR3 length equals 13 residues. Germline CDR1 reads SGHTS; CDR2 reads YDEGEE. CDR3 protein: CASSLRFNEKLFF. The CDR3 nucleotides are TGTGCCAGCAGCTTGAGGTTTAATGAAAAACTGTTTTTT.

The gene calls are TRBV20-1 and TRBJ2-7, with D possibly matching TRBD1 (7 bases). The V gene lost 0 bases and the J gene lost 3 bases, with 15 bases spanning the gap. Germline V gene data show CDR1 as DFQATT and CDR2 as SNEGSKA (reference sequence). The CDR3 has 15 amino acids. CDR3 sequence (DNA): TGCAGTGCTAGAGATCCGCAGGGGGGTGACTACGAGCAGTACTTC. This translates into CSARDPQGGDYEQYF.

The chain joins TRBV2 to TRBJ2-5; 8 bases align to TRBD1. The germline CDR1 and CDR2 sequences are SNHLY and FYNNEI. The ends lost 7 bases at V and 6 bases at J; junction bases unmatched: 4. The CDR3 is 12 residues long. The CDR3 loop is CASTGQGQTQYF. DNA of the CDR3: TGTGCCAGCACTGGACAGGGCCAGACCCAGTACTTC.

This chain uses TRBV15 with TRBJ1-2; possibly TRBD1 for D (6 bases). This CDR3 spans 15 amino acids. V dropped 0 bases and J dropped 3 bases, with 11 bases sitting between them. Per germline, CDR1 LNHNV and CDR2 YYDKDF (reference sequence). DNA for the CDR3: TGTGCCACCAGCAGAGAGGGTCCAGGGGACTATGGCTACACCTTC. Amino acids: CATSREGPGDYGYTF.

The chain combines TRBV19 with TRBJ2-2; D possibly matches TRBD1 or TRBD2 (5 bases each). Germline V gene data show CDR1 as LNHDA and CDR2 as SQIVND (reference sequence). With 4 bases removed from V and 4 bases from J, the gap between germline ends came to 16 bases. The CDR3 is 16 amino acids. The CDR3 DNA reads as TGTGCCAGTAGTAATGAGTACGGGACCGGCACCGGGGAGCTGTTTTTT. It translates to CASSNEYGTGTGELFF.

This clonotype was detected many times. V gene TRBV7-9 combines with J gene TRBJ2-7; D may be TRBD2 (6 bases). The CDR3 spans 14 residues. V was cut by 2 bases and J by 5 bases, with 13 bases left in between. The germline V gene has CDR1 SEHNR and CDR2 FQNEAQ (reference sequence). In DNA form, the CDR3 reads TGTGCCAGCAGCTTACTGGAGGGGACTCACGAGCAGTACTTC. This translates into CASSLLEGTHEQYF.

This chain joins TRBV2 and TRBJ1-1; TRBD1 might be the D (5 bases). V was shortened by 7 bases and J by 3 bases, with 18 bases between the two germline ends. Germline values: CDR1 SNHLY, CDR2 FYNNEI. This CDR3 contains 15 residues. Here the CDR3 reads CASKFTGGPDTEAFF. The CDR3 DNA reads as TGTGCCAGCAAATTTACAGGCGGACCGGACACTGAAGCTTTCTTT.

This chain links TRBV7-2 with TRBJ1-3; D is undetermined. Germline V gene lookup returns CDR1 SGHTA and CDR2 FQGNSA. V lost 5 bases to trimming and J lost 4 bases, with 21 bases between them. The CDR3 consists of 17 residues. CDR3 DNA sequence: TGTGCCAGCAGCCCATCCTTGTCGCTAAGCAGGGGAAACACCATATATTTT. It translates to CASSPSLSLSRGNTIYF. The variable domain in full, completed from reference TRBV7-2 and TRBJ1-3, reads GAGVSQSPSNKVTEKGKDVELRCDPISGHTALYWYRQSLGQGLEFLIYFQGNSAPDKSGLPSDRFSAERTGGSVSTLTIQRTQQEDSAVYLCASSPSLSLSRGNTIYFGEGSWLTVV.

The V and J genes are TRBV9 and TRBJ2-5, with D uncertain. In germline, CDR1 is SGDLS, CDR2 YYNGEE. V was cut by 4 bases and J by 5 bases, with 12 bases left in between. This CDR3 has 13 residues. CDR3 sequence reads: CASSTRGWETQYF. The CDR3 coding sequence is TGTGCCAGCAGCACCCGTGGGTGGGAGACCCAGTACTTC.

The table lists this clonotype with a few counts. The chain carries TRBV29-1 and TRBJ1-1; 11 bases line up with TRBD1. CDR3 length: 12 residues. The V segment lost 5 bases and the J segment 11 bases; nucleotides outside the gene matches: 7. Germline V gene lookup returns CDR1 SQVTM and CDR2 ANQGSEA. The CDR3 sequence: CSVSGQGGRAFF. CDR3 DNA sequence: TGCAGCGTTTCGGGACAGGGGGGTAGGGCTTTCTTT.

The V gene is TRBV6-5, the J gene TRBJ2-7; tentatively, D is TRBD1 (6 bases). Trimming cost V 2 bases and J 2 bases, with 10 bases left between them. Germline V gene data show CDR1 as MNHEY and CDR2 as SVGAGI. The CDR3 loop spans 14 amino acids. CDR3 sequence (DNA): TGTGCCAGCAGTTACGGGGCAGGGGCCTACGAGCAGTACTTC. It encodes CASSYGAGAYEQYF.

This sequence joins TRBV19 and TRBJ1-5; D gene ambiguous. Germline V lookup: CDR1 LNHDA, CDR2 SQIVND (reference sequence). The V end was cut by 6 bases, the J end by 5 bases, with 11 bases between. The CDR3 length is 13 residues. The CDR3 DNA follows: TGTGCCAGTAGGGATTGGGCAGATCAGCCCCAGCATTTT. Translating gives CASRDWADQPQHF.

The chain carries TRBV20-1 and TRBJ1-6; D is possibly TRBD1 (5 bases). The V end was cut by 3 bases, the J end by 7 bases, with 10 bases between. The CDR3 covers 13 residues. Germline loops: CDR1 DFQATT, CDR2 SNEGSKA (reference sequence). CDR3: CSASGGGNSPLHF. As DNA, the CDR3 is TGCAGTGCTAGTGGGGGTGGGAATTCACCCCTCCACTTT.

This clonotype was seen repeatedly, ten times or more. The CDR3 nucleotides are TGTGCCAGCAGTGAGGGGGACTCCGGGGAGCTGTTTTTT. Its protein product is CASSEGDSGELFF. The chain has TRBV6-4 and TRBJ2-2; TRBD2 is a possible D gene (6 bases). Trimming pared 3 bases from V and 6 bases from J, leaving 8 bases between. The CDR3 runs to 13 residues. Germline V gives CDR1 MRHNA, CDR2 SNTAGT.

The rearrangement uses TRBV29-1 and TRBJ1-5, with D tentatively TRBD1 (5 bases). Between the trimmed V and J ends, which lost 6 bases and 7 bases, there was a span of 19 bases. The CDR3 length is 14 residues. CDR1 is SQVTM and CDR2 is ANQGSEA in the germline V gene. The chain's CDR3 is CSVAGGKEGQPQHF. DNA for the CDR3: TGCAGCGTAGCCGGGGGGAAGGAGGGGCAGCCCCAGCATTTT.

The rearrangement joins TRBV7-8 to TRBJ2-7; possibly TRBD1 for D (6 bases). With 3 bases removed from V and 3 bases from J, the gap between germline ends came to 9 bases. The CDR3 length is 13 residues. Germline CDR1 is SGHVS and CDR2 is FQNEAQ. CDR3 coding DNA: TGTGCCAGCAGCTTGGGACAACACTACGAGCAGTACTTC. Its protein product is CASSLGQHYEQYF.

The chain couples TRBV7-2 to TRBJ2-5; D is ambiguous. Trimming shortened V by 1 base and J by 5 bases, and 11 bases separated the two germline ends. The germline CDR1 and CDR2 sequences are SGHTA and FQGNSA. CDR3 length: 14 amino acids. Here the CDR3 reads CASSLDGVDETQYF. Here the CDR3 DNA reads TGTGCCAGCAGCTTAGATGGGGTTGACGAGACCCAGTACTTC.

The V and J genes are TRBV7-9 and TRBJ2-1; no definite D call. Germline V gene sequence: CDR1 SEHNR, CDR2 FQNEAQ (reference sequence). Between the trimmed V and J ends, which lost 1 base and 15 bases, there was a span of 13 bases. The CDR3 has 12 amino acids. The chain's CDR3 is CASSLVASPPFF. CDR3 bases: TGTGCCAGCAGCTTAGTTGCGAGTCCCCCGTTCTTC.

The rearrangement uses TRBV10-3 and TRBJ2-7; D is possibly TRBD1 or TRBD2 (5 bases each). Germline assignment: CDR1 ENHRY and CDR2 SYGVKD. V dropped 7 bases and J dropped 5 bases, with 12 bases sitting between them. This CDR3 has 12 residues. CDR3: CAINSGANEQYF. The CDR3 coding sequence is TGTGCCATCAATTCCGGGGCCAACGAGCAGTACTTC.

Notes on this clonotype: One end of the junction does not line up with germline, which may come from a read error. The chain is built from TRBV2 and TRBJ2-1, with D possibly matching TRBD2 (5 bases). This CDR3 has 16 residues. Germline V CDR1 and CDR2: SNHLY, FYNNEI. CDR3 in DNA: TGTGCCAGCAGTGGACGGACTCACCCCCCTTTCAATGAGCAGCTCTTC. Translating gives CASSGRTHPPFNEQLF.

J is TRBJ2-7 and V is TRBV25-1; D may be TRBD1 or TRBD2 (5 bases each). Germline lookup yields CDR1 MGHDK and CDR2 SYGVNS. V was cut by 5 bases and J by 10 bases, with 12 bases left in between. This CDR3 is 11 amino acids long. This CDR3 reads CASSLGVLQYF. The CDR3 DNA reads TGTGCCAGCAGTCTGGGGGTCCTACAGTACTTC.